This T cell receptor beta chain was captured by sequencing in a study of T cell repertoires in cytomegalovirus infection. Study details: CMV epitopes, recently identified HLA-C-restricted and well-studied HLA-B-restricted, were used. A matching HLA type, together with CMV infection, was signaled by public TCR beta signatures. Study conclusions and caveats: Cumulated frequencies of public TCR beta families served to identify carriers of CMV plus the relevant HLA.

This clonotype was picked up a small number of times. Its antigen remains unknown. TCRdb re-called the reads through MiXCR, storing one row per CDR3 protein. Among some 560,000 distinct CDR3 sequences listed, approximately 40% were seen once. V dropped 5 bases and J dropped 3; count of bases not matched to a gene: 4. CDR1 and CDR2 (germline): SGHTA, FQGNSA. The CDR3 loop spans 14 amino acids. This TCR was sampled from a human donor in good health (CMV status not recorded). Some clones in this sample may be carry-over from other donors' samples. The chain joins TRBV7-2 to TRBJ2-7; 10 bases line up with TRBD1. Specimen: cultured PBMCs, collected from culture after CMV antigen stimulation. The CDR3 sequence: CASSTDRGDYEQYF. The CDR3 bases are TGTGCCAGCAGCACGGACAGGGGGGACTACGAGCAGTACTTC.